One T cell receptor (beta chain) is described in this entry. This entry belongs to a study of T cells in Graves' hyperthyroidism and ophthalmopathy. CDR3 length: 15 amino acids. Per germline, CDR1 LGHDT and CDR2 YNNKEL (reference sequence). V lost 3 bases and J lost 9; bases outside the gene matches: 7. The source material, RNA transcripts, was used to amplify TCR beta CDR3 regions. First-round RT-PCR of the TCR CDR3 relied on the HTBI primer set. TCRdb reanalysed the multiplex PCR reads using MiXCR and keeps one entry per CDR3 protein. The data show some 360,000 distinct CDR3 sequences, approximately 15% seen once.

The chain links TRBV3-1 to TRBJ2-1, with 11 bases matching TRBD2. The specimen sequenced was blood. The receptor comes from an older woman with Graves' hyperthyroidism. CDR3 in amino acids: CASSQGTSGGGEQFF. In DNA, the CDR3 is TGTGCCAGCAGCCAGGGGACTAGCGGCGGTGGTGAGCAGTTCTTC.